This T cell receptor (beta chain) was sequenced during a study of identical twins. TCRdb re-derived calls from the 5' RACE reads in MiXCR, one entry per CDR3 protein. In the table there are roughly 230,000 distinct CDR3 sequences, around 8.8% of which are singletons. Concerning this clonotype itself: The antigen remains undetermined.

Study results and caveats: Weaker excess sharing between twins was seen in beta out-of-frame sequences.

The data were also submitted as part of a second study, on yellow fever vaccine responses in identical twins. From that report: The authors reported partly convergent, partly personalized vaccine responses in identical twins.

This TCR was recovered from a woman aged 18-30 years in good health. The sequenced sample was CD8+ T cells sorted from blood.

The CDR3 DNA reads TGCAGCGTTGAGAACAGACCCTACGAGCAGTACTTC. Its translation is CSVENRPYEQYF. The gene calls are TRBV29-1 and TRBJ2-7, with unresolved D. There are 12 residues in the CDR3. Trimming took 3 bases from V and 2 from J, leaving 8 bases between them. Germline values: CDR1 SQVTM, CDR2 ANQGSEA.